What follows are 9 T cell receptor beta chains derived from one specimen sequenced in a study of Ad26.COV2.S vaccination and SARS-CoV-2 variants. Treatment in this sample: some 19 received Ad26.COV2.S at low or high dose, single or two shots; 5 received placebo; per-sample allocation not given. After the first vaccine or placebo injection, samples were drawn on day 63. The repertoire was sequenced with immunoSEQ multiplex PCR; TCRdb's copy has only in-frame clones and lacks some. This table holds under 600,000 clones, 80% to 90% found once. The sample here was peripheral blood, taken in a trial of Ad26.COV2.S vaccine versus placebo. These receptors all stem from a person between 18 and 60 years old who received the Ad26.COV2.S COVID-19 vaccine or a placebo.

The chain joins TRBV28 to TRBJ1-2, with D perhaps TRBD1 (6 bases). V shed 6 bases and J shed 2 bases, with 16 bases lying between them. CDR3 length: 15 amino acids. CDR1 MDHEN and CDR2 SYDVKM come from the germline V gene. Here the CDR3 reads CASSRPGGGNYGYTF. The DNA of the CDR3 is TGTGCCAGCAGCCGGCCTGGGGGGGGCAACTATGGCTACACCTTC.

The chain is built from TRBV6-5 and TRBJ1-2; 9 nucleotides align to TRBD1. This CDR3 comprises 14 residues. Germline V gives CDR1 MNHEY, CDR2 SVGAGI. The V and J ends lost 4 bases and 8 bases, in that order; junction bases with no gene match: 8. Written as DNA, the CDR3 is TGTGCCAGCAGTTCCAGGGACAGGGTGGAAGGCTACACCTTC. Its translation is CASSSRDRVEGYTF.

In this sample, this clone turned up once. The chain couples TRBV10-3 to TRBJ2-3, with 7 nucleotides matching TRBD1. V dropped 10 bases and J dropped 0; count of bases not matched to a gene: 7. The CDR3 is 14 residues long. Germline values: CDR1 ENHRY, CDR2 SYGVKD. The CDR3 reads CATGQVASTDTQYF. CDR3 DNA: TGTGCCACAGGACAGGTCGCTAGCACAGATACGCAGTATTTT.

The J gene is TRBJ1-4, the V gene TRBV6-1; D ambiguous. Per the germline V gene, CDR1 is MNHNS and CDR2 is SASEGT. The V end lost 0 bases, the J end lost 8 bases, and 16 bases lay between the germline ends. The CDR3 runs to 16 residues. CDR3 protein: CASSEAGGRAWEKLFF. In nucleotides, the CDR3 is TGTGCCAGCAGTGAAGCTGGTGGAAGGGCGTGGGAAAAACTGTTTTTT.

V is TRBV14 and J is TRBJ2-7; 13 nucleotides match TRBD2. Germline trimming cut 4 bases from V and 0 bases from J; bases unmatched to any gene: 6. Germline CDR1 reads SGHDN; CDR2 reads FVKESK. The CDR3 loop spans 17 amino acids. The CDR3 coding sequence is TGTGCCAGCAGCCTGGGGGGACTAGCGGGGCACTCCTACGAGCAGTACTTC. Protein product: CASSLGGLAGHSYEQYF.

A word on this clone: One end of the junction does not line up with germline, which may come from a read error. The V call is TRBV12-3 or TRBV12-4, the J call TRBJ2-7; 13 bases line up with TRBD2. The CDR3 is made up of 12 amino acids. The CDR3 nucleotides are TGTGCCAGCAGAGGACTAGCGGGGGCCGATAACTTC. It translates to CASRGLAGADNF.

The chain employs TRBV6-5 and TRBJ2-2; weak D call: TRBD1 (5 bases). This CDR3 has 15 residues. Trimming shortened V by 2 bases and J by 3 bases, and 10 bases separated the two germline ends. Germline assignment: CDR1 MNHEY and CDR2 SVGAGI. The CDR3 here is CASSYVQGYTGELFF. CDR3 sequence (DNA): TGTGCCAGCAGTTACGTCCAGGGCTACACCGGGGAGCTGTTTTTT.

The chain joins TRBV9 to TRBJ2-1; TRBD2 agrees at 15 bases. With 4 bases clipped from V and 10 bases from J, the junction kept 6 bases outside the gene matches. CDR3 length: 15 amino acids. Germline CDR1 SGDLS, CDR2 YYNGEE. The CDR3 reads CASSWTSGRAGEQFF. The DNA of the CDR3 is TGTGCCAGCAGCTGGACTAGCGGGAGGGCAGGAGAGCAGTTCTTC.

CDR3 in DNA: TGTGCCAGCAGTTTAAGGGGCAGGGCGGTCGGTGGCTACACCTTC. Translating it yields CASSLRGRAVGGYTF. The chain couples TRBV27 to TRBJ1-2; the D gene is possibly TRBD1 (5 bases). This CDR3 spans 15 amino acids. From germline, CDR1 is MNHEY and CDR2 SMNVEV (reference sequence). With 2 bases removed from V and 7 bases from J, the gap between germline ends came to 17 bases.